Listed here are 19 T cell receptor beta chains from one sample, sequenced in a study of control samples from healthy donors and cancer patients. The method was immunoSEQ multiplex PCR; TCRdb's version includes in-frame clones alone and lacks a portion of them. The table includes 110,000 to 150,000 clones, 70% to 90% detected once. Sequencing was done on a sample of blood. These receptors were obtained from a woman aged 30 to 39 in good health.

The chain combines TRBV10-2 with TRBJ2-1, with 13 nucleotides matching TRBD2. The CDR3 is made up of 15 amino acids. The J segment lost 9 bases and the V segment lost 6 bases, leaving 8 bases of the junction unmatched. Germline CDR1 is WSHSY and CDR2 is SAAADI. CDR3 coding DNA: TGCGCCAGCAGACCAGGACTAGCGGGAGACGGTGAGCAGTTCTTC. This codes for CASRPGLAGDGEQFF.

The V gene is TRBV5-1, the J gene TRBJ2-7, with TRBD1 identical over 7 bases. The CDR3 has 14 amino acids. Per the germline V gene, CDR1 is SGHRS and CDR2 is YFSETQ. Trimming cost V 4 bases and J 0 bases; bases outside gene matches: 4. CDR3 amino acids: CASSVQGSSYEQYF. DNA for the CDR3: TGCGCCAGCAGCGTACAGGGGAGCTCCTACGAGCAGTACTTC.

On this clone: The sample contains more than one DNA sequence encoding this CDR3. The genes are TRBV5-1 and TRBJ2-7; TRBD2 is a possible D gene (5 bases). With 2 bases removed from V and 4 bases from J, the gap between germline ends came to 13 bases. From germline, CDR1 is SGHRS and CDR2 YFSETQ. The CDR3 has 14 amino acids. CDR3 nucleotides: TGCGCCAGCAGCTTTAGCGAGCGGAGATACGAGCAGTACTTC. Residues: CASSFSERRYEQYF. The entire variable domain, with the rest obtained from reference TRBV5-1 and TRBJ2-7, is as follows: KAGVTQTPRYLIKTRGQQVTLSCSPISGHRSVSWYQQTPGQGLQFLFEYFSETQRNKGNFPGRFSGRQFSNSRSEMNVSTLELGDSALYLCASSFSERRYEQYFGPGTRLTVT.

The V gene is TRBV9, the J gene TRBJ1-1; D unresolved. Germline CDR1 is SGDLS and CDR2 is YYNGEE. The CDR3 consists of 16 residues. Deletions cut 1 base from V and 1 base from J, with 14 bases between. CDR3 sequence reads: CASSVLRQARNTEAFF. CDR3 bases: TGTGCCAGCAGCGTATTGCGGCAAGCGCGGAACACTGAAGCTTTCTTT.

The chain recombines TRBV6-5 with TRBJ1-1; D call uncertain. Germline CDR1 is MNHEY and CDR2 is SVGAGI. The ends were cut back, 2 bases at V and 11 bases at J, with 9 bases in the middle. The CDR3 runs to 11 residues. The CDR3, as DNA: TGTGCCAGCAGTTACAACGCAAAGGCTTTCTTT. Protein: CASSYNAKAFF.

The count of this clone is one. The chain employs TRBV12-3 or TRBV12-4 and TRBJ1-1; D unresolved. This CDR3 region has 13 residues. The V end lost 1 base, the J end lost 1 base, and 4 bases lay between the germline ends. For the CDR3, the DNA is TGTGCCAGCAGTTTAGTGGGGAACACTGAAGCTTTCTTT. Encoded protein: CASSLVGNTEAFF.

The genes are TRBV30 and TRBJ2-7, with 8 bases identical to TRBD1. The CDR3 has 15 amino acids. The V segment lost 1 base and the J segment 1 base; nucleotides outside the gene matches: 6. The germline V gene has CDR1 GTSNPN and CDR2 SVGIG (reference sequence). Written as DNA, the CDR3 is TGTGCCTGGAGTGGGAGACAGGGGAGGTCCTACGAGCAGTACTTC. Translating it yields CAWSGRQGRSYEQYF.

V usage is TRBV4-1 and J usage is TRBJ1-5, with TRBD1 as a possible D gene (6 bases). This CDR3 is built from 15 residues. V lost 4 bases and J lost 6, with 16 bases in between. Germline CDR1 and CDR2: MGHRA and YSYEKL. In DNA, the CDR3 is TGCGCCAGCAGCCGGAGGGACACGTCGGGTCAGCCCCAGCATTTT. Its translation is CASSRRDTSGQPQHF.

The chain is built from TRBV18 and TRBJ1-4, with TRBD1 as a possible D gene (6 bases). This CDR3 is 15 amino acids long. Germline V CDR1 and CDR2: KGHSH, LQKENI. Trimming took off 6 bases at V and 10 bases at J, with 21 bases between the two ends. The CDR3 DNA is TGTGCCAGCTCGGGCGTGAGAAGGGGGGACGGAAAACTGTTTTTT. It specifies CASSGVRRGDGKLFF. Filled out from reference TRBV18 and TRBJ1-4, the complete variable domain reads NAGVMQNPRHLVRRRGQEARLRCSPMKGHSHVYWYRQLPEEGLKFMVYLQKENIIDESGMPKERFSAEFPKEGPSILRIQQVVRGDSAAYFCASSGVRRGDGKLFFGSGTQLSVL.

This chain uses TRBV7-9 with TRBJ2-5; D gene ambiguous. The ends were cut back, 3 bases at V and 4 bases at J, with 9 bases in the middle. CDR3 length: 13 amino acids. Germline V gene data show CDR1 as SEHNR and CDR2 as FQNEAQ (reference sequence). CDR3 bases: TGTGCCAGCAGCTTTGTCCTATTAGAGACCCAGTACTTC. Translation: CASSFVLLETQYF. Filled out from reference TRBV7-9 and TRBJ2-5, the complete variable domain reads DTGVSQNPRHKITKRGQNVTFRCDPISEHNRLYWYRQTLGQGPEFLTYFQNEAQLEKSRLLSDRFSAERPKGSFSTLEIQRTEQGDSAMYLCASSFVLLETQYFGPGTRLLVL.

The genes are TRBV7-2 and TRBJ2-3, with TRBD1 matching 8 bases. The V gene end was trimmed by 5 bases and the J gene end by 5 bases; junction bases not matched to a gene: 9. The CDR3 has 15 residues. The germline CDR1 and CDR2 sequences are SGHTA and FQGNSA. CDR3 sequence (DNA): TGTGCCAGCAGCGCCCCGACAGGGGAAAAAGATACGCAGTATTTT. Protein: CASSAPTGEKDTQYF.

The V call is TRBV11-2, the J call TRBJ1-2, with D uncertain. Germline V gene lookup returns CDR1 SGHAT and CDR2 FQNNGV. The CDR3 covers 15 residues. Between the trimmed V and J ends, which lost 0 bases and 0 bases, there was a span of 8 bases. The CDR3 protein is CASSLEGSSNYGYTF. The DNA of the CDR3 is TGTGCCAGCAGCTTAGAGGGCAGCTCTAACTATGGCTACACCTTC.

The V gene is TRBV5-6, the J gene TRBJ2-1; the match to TRBD2 covers 12 bases. V lost 5 bases and J lost 8; bases outside the gene matches: 5. This CDR3 has 14 residues. Germline V gene sequence: CDR1 SGHDT, CDR2 YYEEEE. In DNA, the CDR3 is TGTGCCAGCAGGAGACTAGCGGGAGTTTATGAGCAGTTCTTC. Protein sequence: CASRRLAGVYEQFF.

The chain recombines TRBV6-5 with TRBJ2-5; D unresolved. V dropped 0 bases and J dropped 1 base, with 9 bases sitting between them. The CDR3 runs to 15 residues. Germline V gives CDR1 MNHEY, CDR2 SVGAGI. The CDR3 bases are TGTGCCAGCAGTTACTCTCAGGCAACCCAAGAGACCCAGTACTTC. The encoded protein is CASSYSQATQETQYF.

This clone was observed a single time. V usage is TRBV4-1 and J usage is TRBJ1-5, with 7 positions matching TRBD1. Looked up from germline, CDR1 is MGHRA and CDR2 is YSYEKL. The junction had 7 bases not matched to a gene; V was cut back by 0 bases and J by 8 bases. This CDR3 has 15 residues. Here the CDR3 DNA reads TGCGCCAGCAGCCAAGATCCAGGGGGTTGGAAGCCCCAGCATTTT. This sequence encodes CASSQDPGGWKPQHF.

The CDR3: CASSYLSGANVLTF. The CDR3 DNA reads as TGTGCCAGCAGTTATTTATCTGGGGCCAACGTCCTGACTTTC. The V call is TRBV6-6, the J call TRBJ2-6; no firm D call. The CDR3 spans 14 residues. CDR1 MNHNY and CDR2 SVGAGI come from the germline V gene (reference sequence). Trimming shortened V by 3 bases and J by 1 base, and 4 bases separated the two germline ends.

This chain uses TRBV19 with TRBJ1-2, with 9 nucleotides matching TRBD1. There are 15 residues in the CDR3. Per the germline V gene, CDR1 is LNHDA and CDR2 is SQIVND (reference sequence). The trim removed 0 bases at V and 3 bases at J, leaving 2 bases unmatched. CDR3 residues: CASSIEGQGDYGYTF. In nucleotides, the CDR3 is TGTGCCAGTAGTATAGAGGGACAGGGCGACTATGGCTACACCTTC.

V gene TRBV27 combines with J gene TRBJ1-2; D remains ambiguous. V gave up 5 bases and J gave up 5 bases, with 21 bases separating them. In germline, CDR1 is MNHEY, CDR2 SMNVEV (reference sequence). The CDR3 has 16 residues. The CDR3 here is CASSPHSDGHLYGYTF. The CDR3 DNA sequence: TGTGCCAGCAGTCCACACTCAGACGGCCACCTGTATGGCTACACCTTC.

This clone was seen just once. The chain has TRBV5-1 and TRBJ2-2; 9 bases are shared with TRBD2. Looked up from germline, CDR1 is SGHRS and CDR2 is YFSETQ. V trimming: 0 bases; J trimming: 4 bases; junction bases outside the gene matches: 4. The CDR3 has 16 amino acids. CDR3 residues: CASSLGLAELTGELFF. CDR3 sequence (DNA): TGCGCCAGCAGCTTGGGACTAGCGGAGCTCACCGGGGAGCTGTTTTTT.